This TCR beta chain was documented in a study of naive and memory T cell subsets. Remarks on this clonotype: What it recognizes is unknown.

General study findings and limits: Between naive and memory subsets, TCR abundance power law exponents differed. Naive repertoires, especially CD8, held a few larger clonotypes, possibly memory cells re-expressing CD45RA. From naive to CM, EM and EMRA, diversity decreased and Gini increased.

CD4 T cells were positively selected, then CD8 T cells from the CD4-negative fraction. There are 14 residues in the CDR3. V was cut by 5 bases and J by 4 bases, with 14 bases left in between. An equimolar mix of two oligonucleotides served as the beta constant-region primer for TRBC1 and TRBC2. Nested alpha and beta constant-region primers with the SP2 primer drove four PCR rounds on ligated cDNA. An oligonucleotide with the SP2 primer and a 12-nucleotide UMI was ligated to the cDNA 3' end. TCRdb processed the UMI-ligation and nested PCR reads anew with MiXCR; each CDR3 protein has one entry. The table has approximately 100,000 distinct CDR3 sequences, about 14% seen once.

The gene calls are TRBV12-3 or TRBV12-4 and TRBJ1-1, with D maybe TRBD1 (5 bases). The sequence came from a human donor in good health. The material sequenced was naive CD8+ T cells from blood. The CDR3 loop is CASSGQGYRTEAFF. The CDR3 DNA follows: TGTGCCAGCAGTGGGCAGGGATATCGCACTGAAGCTTTCTTT.